These 27 T cell receptor beta chains originate from one sample sequenced in a study of T cell responses to AZD1222 COVID-19 vaccine. This table comes from immunoSEQ multiplex PCR, and its TCRdb copy is limited to in-frame clones, with some not included. The top ten hold about 0.91% of the sample, which has approximately 130,000 clones, over 85% seen once. This material consisted of peripheral blood, taken on day 0 of AZD1222 vaccination. The receptors were gathered from an adult in good health.

The rearrangement uses TRBV10-3 and TRBJ1-2, with TRBD1 matching over 7 bases. Per germline, CDR1 ENHRY and CDR2 SYGVKD. After removal of 5 bases from V and 3 bases from J, the junction contained 12 bases not matched to a gene. This CDR3 comprises 16 residues. In nucleotides, the CDR3 is TGTGCCATCAGTCGTCTACAGGGGATGGGGGACTATGGCTACACCTTC. This codes for CAISRLQGMGDYGYTF.

This clone showed up just once. This chain uses TRBV30 with TRBJ1-1, with unresolved D. Trimming left V 0 bases short and J 11 bases short, with 10 bases between. This CDR3 spans 11 amino acids. Germline-derived CDR1 and CDR2 are GTSNPN and SVGIG (reference sequence). The CDR3 reads CAWSVGNFAFF. In DNA form, the CDR3 reads TGTGCCTGGAGTGTAGGGAATTTCGCTTTCTTT.

The V call is TRBV13, the J call TRBJ1-4, with D possibly being TRBD1 (5 bases). Per germline, CDR1 PRHDT and CDR2 FYEKMQ (reference sequence). The V end lost 3 bases, the J end lost 5 bases, and 13 bases lay between the germline ends. The CDR3 contains 15 residues. The CDR3 DNA reads TGTGCCAGCAGCTTTGGCAGGCGGGGGAATGAAAAACTGTTTTTT. Amino acids: CASSFGRRGNEKLFF.

This clone showed up just once. The chain uses TRBV6-2 or TRBV6-3 and TRBJ1-2; possibly TRBD1 for D (5 bases). The V end was cut by 6 bases, the J end by 5 bases, with 7 bases between. The CDR3 has 11 amino acids. From germline, CDR1 is MNHEY and CDR2 SVGEGT. CDR3 nucleotides: TGTGCCAGCAGCCGACAGTATGGCTACACCTTC. Protein sequence: CASSRQYGYTF.

The rearrangement links TRBV18 to TRBJ1-1, with D unresolved. The germline V and J ends were trimmed by 2 bases and 4 bases, with 8 bases remaining between them. Germline loops: CDR1 KGHSH, CDR2 LQKENI. There are 13 residues in the CDR3. This chain's CDR3 is CASSPGPGTEAFF. The CDR3, as DNA: TGTGCCAGCTCACCAGGGCCGGGCACTGAAGCTTTCTTT.

The chain couples TRBV5-4 to TRBJ1-6; D may be TRBD1 (5 bases). This CDR3 has 15 residues. CDR1 and CDR2 (germline): SGHNT, YYREEE (reference sequence). With 6 bases removed from V and 8 bases from J, the gap between germline ends came to 18 bases. The CDR3 nucleotides read TGTGCCAGCACCCAAGGGGATCCCAGGGATTCACCCCTCCACTTT. Translation: CASTQGDPRDSPLHF.

This clone came up once. The chain is built from TRBV12-3 or TRBV12-4 and TRBJ1-6; unclear D gene. V lost 3 bases and J lost 14, with 14 bases in between. This CDR3 is built from 13 residues. The CDR3 DNA follows: TGTGCCAGCAGTTTTTCTGTACTGGTATCCCTCCACTTT. Encoded protein: CASSFSVLVSLHF.

This rearrangement joins TRBV7-2 to TRBJ2-5, with D perhaps matching TRBD2 (6 bases). CDR1 is SGHTA and CDR2 is FQGNSA in the germline V gene. There are 15 residues in the CDR3. V was trimmed by 4 bases and J by 4 bases, leaving 16 bases between them. The CDR3 nucleotides read TGTGCCAGCAGCTGGGGAAGCGCGGGGAGAGAGACCCAGTACTTC. The encoded protein is CASSWGSAGRETQYF.

The chain uses TRBV19 and TRBJ1-1; a weak D match, TRBD1 (5 bases). CDR3 length equals 16 residues. CDR1 is LNHDA and CDR2 is SQIVND in the germline V gene (reference sequence). The ends were cut back, 2 bases at V and 1 base at J, with 14 bases in the middle. The CDR3 DNA reads as TGTGCCAGTAGTATACGCCCCAGGGTAGGGAACACTGAAGCTTTCTTT. Encoded protein: CASSIRPRVGNTEAFF. The full variable domain, completed using reference TRBV19 and TRBJ1-1, is DGGITQSPKYLFRKEGQNVTLSCEQNLNHDAMYWYRQDPGQGLRLIYYSQIVNDFQKGDIAEGYSVSREKKESFPLTVTSAQKNPTAFYLCASSIRPRVGNTEAFFGQGTRLTVV.

The chain couples TRBV6-5 to TRBJ2-7; TRBD1 matches at 7 bases. The CDR3 spans 14 residues. Looked up from germline, CDR1 is MNHEY and CDR2 is SVGAGI. V shed 6 bases and J 4 bases; nucleotides not matched to a gene: 9. In DNA form, the CDR3 reads TGTGCCAGCAGCCCCCCGGGACAGCCTTACGAGCAGTACTTC. Translated: CASSPPGQPYEQYF.

The chain carries TRBV6-5 and TRBJ2-7; TRBD1 or TRBD2 may be the D gene (5 bases each). V lost 4 bases and J 7 bases, leaving 11 bases between the germline ends. Germline CDR1 MNHEY, CDR2 SVGAGI. This CDR3 comprises 12 residues. The CDR3 region has the DNA TGTGCCAGCAGTTCCCTCGAGGGGGAGCAGTACTTC. This codes for CASSSLEGEQYF.

V usage is TRBV27 and J usage is TRBJ1-5; TRBD1 matches 7 bases. The CDR3 consists of 15 residues. CDR1 MNHEY and CDR2 SMNVEV come from the germline V gene (reference sequence). Losses at the gene ends were 5 bases for V and 3 bases for J; bases not matched to a gene: 7. The CDR3 loop reads CASSIRTGFNQPQHF. The CDR3 coding sequence is TGTGCCAGCAGTATTAGGACAGGTTTCAATCAGCCCCAGCATTTT.

This clone was seen once. V and J are TRBV6-5 and TRBJ1-1; 7 bases match TRBD1. V trimming: 4 bases; J trimming: 2 bases; junction bases outside the gene matches: 10. Looked up from germline, CDR1 is MNHEY and CDR2 is SVGAGI. The length of the CDR3 is 16 residues. The CDR3 DNA sequence: TGTGCCAGCAGTTTTGCAGGGGACAGCCTAAACACTGAAGCTTTCTTT. This sequence encodes CASSFAGDSLNTEAFF.

This clone was seen a single time. The J gene is TRBJ2-1, the V gene TRBV10-1, with D unresolved. Trimming cost V 8 bases and J 7 bases, with 18 bases left between them. The CDR3 length is 14 residues. Looked up from germline, CDR1 is WNHNN and CDR2 is SYGVQD (reference sequence). The CDR3 sequence: CASSAVAPENEQFF. CDR3 bases: TGCGCCAGCTCCGCAGTTGCCCCGGAGAATGAGCAGTTCTTC.

The chain is built from TRBV7-3 and TRBJ1-1; TRBD1 aligns across 8 bases. Trimming removed 5 bases from V and 2 bases from J; junction bases left unmatched: 7. This CDR3 has 15 amino acids. Looked up from germline, CDR1 is SGHTA and CDR2 is FQGTGA. CDR3 sequence reads: CASSPTGQENTEAFF. The CDR3 bases are TGTGCCAGCAGCCCAACGGGACAGGAAAACACTGAAGCTTTCTTT.

The chain is built from TRBV6-5 and TRBJ1-1; 11 positions agree with TRBD1. This CDR3 region has 14 residues. Germline CDR1 MNHEY, CDR2 SVGAGI. The junction had 11 bases not matched to a gene; V was cut back by 6 bases and J by 11 bases. This chain's CDR3 is CASRFRRDRGVAFF. The CDR3 coding sequence is TGTGCCAGCAGATTCCGCCGGGACAGGGGGGTTGCTTTCTTT.

The rearrangement uses TRBV5-1 and TRBJ2-2; D might be TRBD1 (5 bases). With 5 bases removed from V and 8 bases from J, the gap between germline ends came to 10 bases. Germline values: CDR1 SGHRS, CDR2 YFSETQ. The CDR3 is 12 residues long. In DNA, the CDR3 is TGCGCCAGCAGTCTCCGACAGGGGGAGCTGTTTTTT. It is translated as CASSLRQGELFF.

Note on this clone: A read error may produce the germline difference seen at one junction end. The gene calls are TRBV5-5 and TRBJ1-2; TRBD1 aligns across 9 bases. Germline CDR1 SGHKS, CDR2 YYEKEE (reference sequence). This CDR3 has 16 amino acids. The CDR3 DNA follows: TGTGCCAGCAGCCGTTTGGGGACAGGGCCTAATTATGGCTACACCTTC. This sequence encodes CASSRLGTGPNYGYTF.

The V and J genes are TRBV6-5 and TRBJ2-7, with no clear D. Germline lookup yields CDR1 MNHEY and CDR2 SVGAGI. The CDR3 sequence is 13 residues long. V shed 0 bases and J shed 3 bases, with 6 bases lying between them. DNA of the CDR3: TGTGCCAGCAGTTACTCTCCCCGCTACGAGCAGTACTTC. Amino acids: CASSYSPRYEQYF.

The V gene is TRBV7-9, the J gene TRBJ1-2; 7 bases are a match to TRBD1. Looked up from germline, CDR1 is SEHNR and CDR2 is FQNEAQ (reference sequence). The CDR3 contains 15 residues. The V segment lost 1 base and the J segment 5 bases; nucleotides outside the gene matches: 7. Here the CDR3 reads CASSLGQGKRYGYTF. The CDR3 bases are TGTGCCAGCAGCTTAGGACAGGGCAAGAGGTATGGCTACACCTTC.

This chain links TRBV9 with TRBJ1-2; no firm D call. The V gene's germline CDR1 is SGDLS and CDR2 YYNGEE. V was shortened by 0 bases and J by 3 bases, with 12 bases between the two germline ends. The CDR3 spans 15 residues. The chain's CDR3 is CASSVAEVVDYGYTF. The CDR3 nucleotides read TGTGCCAGCAGCGTAGCTGAGGTGGTGGACTATGGCTACACCTTC.

This chain connects TRBV6-5 to TRBJ2-7; 7 bases fit TRBD1. Germline lookup yields CDR1 MNHEY and CDR2 SVGAGI. The trim removed 8 bases at V and 2 bases at J, leaving 3 bases unmatched. The CDR3 is 12 amino acids. The CDR3 DNA is TGTGCCAGCGGGACAGTCGCCTACGAGCAGTACTTC. It translates to CASGTVAYEQYF.

The J gene is TRBJ1-6, the V gene TRBV7-6; perhaps TRBD1 as D (6 bases). Trimming left V 5 bases short and J 7 bases short, with 15 bases between. From germline, CDR1 is SGHVS and CDR2 FNYEAQ. The CDR3 is made up of 15 amino acids. The CDR3 sequence is CASSQGQQPNSPLHF. CDR3 DNA sequence: TGTGCCAGCAGCCAAGGACAGCAGCCAAATTCACCCCTCCACTTT.

The V call is TRBV9, the J call TRBJ2-2; 9 bases agree with TRBD2. This CDR3 has 20 residues. Germline V gene data show CDR1 as SGDLS and CDR2 as YYNGEE. The ends lost 4 bases at V and 1 base at J; junction bases unmatched: 17. The DNA of the CDR3 is TGTGCCAGCAGCCCCCAATCTGGTTTGCGGGGGGGCGAGAACACCGGGGAGCTGTTTTTT. Translation gives CASSPQSGLRGGENTGELFF.

This clone was counted a few times. The chain carries TRBV6-5 and TRBJ1-5; no reliable D call. The CDR3 is 14 amino acids. CDR1 MNHEY and CDR2 SVGAGI come from the germline V gene. Deletions cut 2 bases from V and 5 bases from J, with 10 bases between. The CDR3 here is CASSYDVAHQPQHF. The CDR3 DNA is TGTGCCAGCAGTTACGATGTAGCTCATCAGCCCCAGCATTTT.

The chain recombines TRBV7-9 with TRBJ1-4; D is uncertain. Germline assignment: CDR1 SEHNR and CDR2 FQNEAQ (reference sequence). The CDR3 is 14 amino acids. V was clipped by 0 bases and J by 8 bases, with 10 bases between them. The CDR3: CASSLALQPEKLFF. CDR3 coding DNA: TGTGCCAGCAGCTTAGCGCTACAGCCGGAAAAACTGTTTTTT.

This chain links TRBV7-3 with TRBJ1-5; D remains ambiguous. Germline V gene sequence: CDR1 SGHTA, CDR2 FQGTGA. V gave up 4 bases and J gave up 1 base, with 11 bases separating them. The CDR3 covers 15 residues. In DNA form, the CDR3 reads TGTGCCAGCAGCTATCCCGGGGTGAGCAATCAGCCCCAGCATTTT. This codes for CASSYPGVSNQPQHF.